This entry lists 5 T cell receptor beta chains sequenced from one sample in a study of CD8+CD57+ T cells in acquired aplastic anemia. TCR beta VDJ and CDR3 profiling used genomic DNA as template. From the reads, TCRdb called clonotypes with MiXCR, one entry per CDR3 protein. The table lists roughly 81,000 distinct CDR3 sequences, around 42% of them singletons. Sequenced input: sorted CD4+, CD8+, or CD8+CD57+ T cells (not recorded which) from PBMCs. The receptors come from a human donor in good health, serving as a control.

The gene calls are TRBV10-1 and TRBJ2-2; no firm D call. The germline CDR1 and CDR2 sequences are WNHNN and SYGVQD (reference sequence). V lost 7 bases, J lost 5 bases, and 2 bases lay in between. The CDR3 has 10 amino acids. CDR3 bases: TGCGCCAGCACGACCGGGGAGCTGTTTTTT. This encodes CASTTGELFF.

With respect to this clonotype: Given a much more abundant clone one base away, this may be a read error. V is TRBV6-1 and J is TRBJ2-7, with 7 bases aligning to TRBD1. Germline V lookup: CDR1 MNHNS, CDR2 SASEGT. The CDR3 has 12 residues. V shed 8 bases, J shed 3 bases, and the junction held 4 bases outside the gene matches. This CDR3 is CASGDSNYEQYF. For the CDR3, the DNA is TGTGCCAGCGGGGACAGCAACTACGAGCAGTACTTC.

V usage is TRBV27 and J usage is TRBJ1-5, with D hard to call. Trimming cost V 2 bases and J 4 bases, with 9 bases left between them. The CDR3 sequence is 14 residues long. Germline CDR1 is MNHEY and CDR2 is SMNVEV (reference sequence). As DNA, the CDR3 is TGTGCCAGCAGTTTAGTATTTGGTAATCAGCCCCAGCATTTT. Its protein product is CASSLVFGNQPQHF.

This clonotype has a count of ten or more. CDR3 DNA sequence: TGTGCCACTACAGGGGGCAGCTATGGCTACACCTTC. It specifies CATTGGSYGYTF. The J gene is TRBJ1-2, the V gene TRBV10-3; TRBD1 agrees at 9 bases. Looked up from germline, CDR1 is ENHRY and CDR2 is SYGVKD. The length of the CDR3 is 12 residues. V was pared by 10 bases and J by 4 bases, with 4 bases of the junction left unmatched.

A single count supports this clonotype. This chain connects TRBV20-1 to TRBJ1-1; D gene unclear. V lost 6 bases, J lost 8 bases, and 13 bases lay in between. The germline gives CDR1 DFQATT, CDR2 SNEGSKA (reference sequence). The CDR3 is 11 amino acids. The CDR3 DNA sequence: TGCAGTGCCCCAAGCCCCAGCGAAGCTTTCTTT. Protein product: CSAPSPSEAFF.